This is a list of T cell receptor beta chains from one sample in a study of response to subunit inactivated influenza vaccine. Using its own MiXCR run on the RT-PCR reads, TCRdb lists one record per CDR3 protein. The repertoire consists of 540,000 or so distinct CDR3 sequences, with 10% to 15% occurring once and the leading ten covering about an eighth. Material: PBMCs from blood, obtained more than 35 days after vaccination. The receptors stem from a man in his fifties or sixties who received an inactivated influenza vaccine. CDR3s include the opening cysteine and the closing phenylalanine or tryptophan. The D gene is left open where the match is weak. Clone size appears in some rows only: once, few, many, or a class for an expanded clone.

CASSYLRGQGAGETQYF,TGTGCCAGCAGTTATCTTCGTGGACAGGGGGCCGGGGAGACCCAGTACTTC,TRBV6-2/TRBV6-3,TRBJ2-5,few,TRBD1
CASSLGRGGGRQETQYF,TGTGCCAGCAGCTTGGGTCGTGGCGGCGGGCGCCAAGAGACCCAGTACTTC,TRBV5-5,TRBJ2-5,.,.
CASSQVGLSSYNEQFF,TGTGCCAGCAGCCAAGTTGGACTGAGCTCCTACAATGAGCAGTTCTTC,TRBV4-2,TRBJ2-1,.,.
CASSSRLAGAGETQYF,TGTGCCAGCAGCTCGCGACTAGCGGGGGCAGGGGAGACCCAGTACTTC,TRBV5-4,TRBJ2-5,.,TRBD2
CATSPDRDTQYF,TGTGCCACCAGCCCGGACAGGGATACGCAGTATTTT,TRBV15,TRBJ2-3,few,TRBD1
CASSYRDRGRTEAFF,TGTGCCAGCAGTTACAGAGACAGGGGGCGAACTGAAGCTTTCTTT,TRBV6-2/TRBV6-3,TRBJ1-1,.,TRBD1
CASSLGSPNTGELFF,TGTGCCAGCAGCTTAGGGAGTCCTAACACCGGGGAGCTGTTTTTT,TRBV7-2,TRBJ2-2,.,.
CASSPRSGGYTGQLFF,TGTGCCAGCAGCCCCAGGTCAGGGGGCTACACCGGGCAGCTGTTTTTT,TRBV5-6,TRBJ2-2,.,TRBD1
CASSQLTGTNEKLFF,TGCGCCAGCAGCCAACTTACAGGGACAAATGAAAAACTGTTTTTT,TRBV4-3,TRBJ1-4,few,.
CASSVVTGEEYEQYF,TGTGCCAGCAGTGTAGTGACAGGGGAGGAATACGAGCAGTACTTC,TRBV2,TRBJ2-7,few,TRBD1
CASSYSGALREKLFF,TGTGCCAGCAGTTACTCGGGGGCTCTTCGTGAAAAACTGTTTTTT,TRBV6-5,TRBJ1-4,.,.
CASRPPGGPLNSPLHF,TGTGCCAGCAGACCACCCGGGGGGCCTCTTAATTCACCCCTCCACTTT,TRBV7-2,TRBJ1-6,.,.
CSVGHLNEQYF,TGCAGCGTTGGTCATCTGAACGAGCAGTACTTC,TRBV29-1,TRBJ2-7,few,.
CASSLTGRPPYEQYF,TGCGCCAGCAGCTTAACCGGGAGACCCCCCTACGAGCAGTACTTC,TRBV5-1,TRBJ2-7,many,.
CSVALLRTGELFF,TGCAGCGTAGCGCTTCTACGGACCGGGGAGCTGTTTTTT,TRBV29-1,TRBJ2-2,many,.
CASSGKTENTEAFF,TGTGCCAGCAGCGGAAAGACAGAGAACACTGAAGCTTTCTTT,TRBV9,TRBJ1-1,.,.
CAIGTASGPVQYF,TGTGCCATCGGTACAGCTTCAGGGCCAGTGCAGTACTTC,TRBV10-3,TRBJ2-7,many,.
CASSYPALGWVNEQFF,TGTGCCAGCAGCTACCCAGCGTTGGGCTGGGTTAATGAGCAGTTCTTC,TRBV11-2,TRBJ2-1,few,.
CASSLDRPYEQYF,TGTGCCAGCAGTTTAGACAGACCCTACGAGCAGTACTTC,TRBV12-3/TRBV12-4,TRBJ2-7,many,.
CASSVGQINEKLFF,TGCGCCAGCAGCGTCGGACAGATTAATGAAAAACTGTTTTTT,TRBV5-1,TRBJ1-4,few,.
CSAPYRYNEQFF,TGCAGTGCCCCCTATCGATACAATGAGCAGTTCTTC,TRBV20-1,TRBJ2-1,.,.
CASSEGGRGTGELFF,TGTGCCAGCAGCGAGGGGGGGCGCGGCACCGGGGAGCTGTTTTTT,TRBV12-3/TRBV12-4,TRBJ2-2,few,.
CATSRWTGENTGELFF,TGTGCCACCAGCAGGTGGACAGGGGAGAACACCGGGGAGCTGTTTTTT,TRBV15,TRBJ2-2,once,TRBD1
CASSLGTGHGELFF,TGTGCCAGCAGCTTAGGTACAGGTCACGGGGAGCTGTTTTTT,TRBV13,TRBJ2-2,few,.
CASTKDGAGEKGETQYF,TGTGCCAGCACCAAGGATGGAGCGGGAGAGAAGGGAGAGACCCAGTACTTC,TRBV21-1,TRBJ2-5,.,.
CASRPQASSTDTQYF,TGTGCCAGCAGGCCACAGGCATCTAGCACAGATACGCAGTATTTT,TRBV12-3/TRBV12-4,TRBJ2-3,.,.